The text below deals with one T cell receptor beta chain. No cognate antigen has been identified for it. At one boundary the junction diverges from the germline segment, which might be a read error. The data were obtained in a study of cytomegalovirus exposure and HLA in healthy donors (dated by TCRdb to about 2017). Turning to the overall study: An earlier analysis of approximately 640 of the donors reported more than 250 Gb of sequence data and 117 million unique TCR beta sequences from roughly 200 million T cells. Of the roughly 400 genotyped donors, approximately 83% fell in the genetic ancestry cluster associated with self-reported Caucasian donors. To predict cytomegalovirus infection status, the study brought together high-throughput TCR immunosequencing, statistical association of individual TCRs with disease status, and machine learning. Among roughly 400 genotyped donors of the cohort, an average of 235,054 unique TCR beta nucleotide sequences were sequenced per donor, around 20% of them non-productive. A few DR-DQ haplotypes were treated as single units for association and clustering because of strong linkage in the cohort. Rather than drawing on any new phenotypic data, the later analysis identified candidate immune exposures from TCR beta sequences and the way those sequences occurred across donors. In an earlier analysis of 550 to 700 of the donors, high-throughput TCR beta sequencing was used to judge whether each TCR beta V gene segment behaved as functional or pseudogenic. Genome-wide SNP genotypes for about 55% of the roughly 670 donors were used in a later genetic analysis, which treated that subset as a discovery cohort. Typing coverage differed by locus: A, B, C, DRB1 and DQB1 were typed in roughly 629-630 donors, DQA1 in 522, DPA1 in 606, and DPB1 in approximately 450. Besides the first cohort of some 670 subjects, a separate validation cohort made up of over 100 different subjects was used. The study aimed to test whether signatures of past pathogen exposure could be identified by cataloging public T cell receptors. About 280 gigabases of sequencing data and 70 million to 100 million unique TCR sequences were included in an early release covering roughly 600 HLA-typed donors. A later analysis re-analyzed previously published TCR beta repertoires from 660 or so donors and added high-resolution HLA genotyping to study TCR occurrence patterns. HLA typing covered class I and class II loci at four-digit resolution. All discovery cohort repertoires had been generated on a single sequencing platform. Donor age, sex, ethnicity and CMV serostatus were compiled alongside the repertoire data. The T cell repertoires of several hundred subjects were profiled by immunosequencing and related to cytomegalovirus serostatus. Findings and caveats that apply to the study as a whole: Strong co-occurrence of HLA alleles, especially DR and DQ, made assigning TCR associations to individual alleles difficult. Because counts were too low, seventeen rarely observed V segments, including chromosome 9 orphons, were left out of the earlier analysis of about 500 of the donors. The cohort was sequenced for TCR beta chains only, and without alpha or paired-chain data the features that could be detected were limited. In the study, some 160 TCR beta chains were listed as associated with cytomegalovirus. A cluster of highly shared sequence variants was judged likely to represent a technical artifact of the sequencing pipeline. Cytomegalovirus status was reported to be diagnosed by the classifier with high specificity and sensitivity in both the original and validation cohorts. CMV serostatus was the only immune exposure information available for the cohort. A later analysis found that most CMV-associated TCR beta chains appeared HLA-restricted, with HLA associations seemingly driven largely by CMV exposure. Linkage disequilibrium might explain the correlated functional status among segregating V segments, but an unknown experimental factor could not be ruled out. A further reported finding was that TCR beta sequences accurately predicted the HLA-A and HLA-B alleles for most subjects in the first cohort. The presence/absence analyses assumed that sequencing depth was roughly uniform across donors, and that assumption may not be true. An earlier analysis of 587 of the donors showed that most TCR beta V segments appeared in productive rearrangements either about 90% or about 30% of the time, which broadly matched IMGT annotations. Some IMGT-functional V segments, including TRBV6-2 and TRBV6-3, could not be told apart with the 87-base-pair reads, so those segments were excluded. An association between a missense DCLRE1C variant and V-gene and J-gene trimming of TCR beta chains was found in a later genetic analysis and replicated in an independent cohort. According to a later analysis, TCR association rates differed among HLA loci, with DRB1 alleles showing the most associated TCRs and HLA-C alleles showing the fewest. In vitro tests confirmed that a few of the cytomegalovirus-associated TCR beta chains recognize cytomegalovirus antigens. Specific HLA alleles were associated with 15,000 to 20,000 TCR beta sequences at a false discovery rate of 0.05 in a later analysis. In a later genetic analysis, fewer N-insertions in productive TCRs were reported among donors in an Asian-associated ancestry cluster than the roughly 700-donor mean. Most TCR sequences were seen in very few donors, while some public TCRs were found in many individuals. It was suggested by the authors that the approach could potentially be generalized to other disease states and immunological phenotypes. In a later analysis, several top co-occurrence clusters were reported to appear linked to parvovirus B19, influenza, CMV and Epstein-Barr virus. In a later analysis, HLA-associated TCR beta chains showed more clonal expansion and lower generation probabilities than non-associated chains that were equally common. Because some donors lacked HLA typing at each locus, the association tests relied only on the typed subset.

Library prep was done by the immunoSEQ multiplex PCR assay. For the multiplex PCR, a mixture combining 60 forward primers for TCR Vbeta segments and 13 reverse primers for TCR Jbeta segments was used. The CDR3 region of rearranged TCR beta genes was amplified from genomic DNA by a multiplex PCR assay. Amplified TCR beta libraries were sequenced as 87-base-pair reads on the Illumina HiSeq System. The paper's processing steps were these. A later analysis counted some 80 million unique TCR beta chains across the 500 to 850 repertoires, and some 11 million of these chains were shared by at least two donors. A nearest-neighbor algorithm error-corrected the raw reads and collapsed the reads into unique sequences, merging closely related sequences to remove PCR and sequencing errors. Alignment of CDR3 sequences to IMGT reference sequences was used to assign V, D and J gene segments. For a sequence to be retained, at least a six-nucleotide match to both a V gene segment and a J gene segment was required. Rearrangements were classified as productive when the CDR3 lacked stop codons and remained in frame with V and J, and all other rearrangements were classified as non-productive. Following IMGT convention, CDR3 was defined as the stretch from the second conserved V-encoded cysteine to the conserved J-encoded phenylalanine. In an earlier analysis of around 540 of the donors, sequences lacking an unambiguous match to a single V gene segment were excluded. An earlier analysis of under 750 of the donors called V segments functional above 56.7% productive rearrangements and segregating when the between-donor standard deviation exceeded 5%. A statistical classification framework was built for diagnosing cytomegalovirus status from the catalog of TCR beta chain sequences. A later analysis assigned V and J genes by comparing TCR nucleotide sequences with IMGT/GENE-DB human TR gene sequences. In a later analysis, CDR3 sequences and most-parsimonious VDJ recombination scenarios were assigned using the TCRdist pipeline. A later analysis defined each TCR beta chain by its CDR3 amino acid sequence plus V-gene family, and excluded reads lacking a unique V-gene family. In a later analysis, fewer than 600 highly shared, low-generation-probability nucleotide sequences were removed to address suspected cross-contamination and a sequencing artifact. A later analysis calculated a clonal expansion index for each public chain from normalized within-repertoire ranks of inferred template counts. A later analysis computed generation probabilities with a VDJ recombination model fitted to out-of-frame rearrangements, and checked the results against IGoR. Hypergeometric tests were used in a later analysis to score TCR-TCR, TCR-HLA and TCR-CMV co-occurrence, with a repertoire-size bias correction applied to the TCR pairs. A later analysis estimated false discovery rates by permuting HLA or CMV assignments 20 times. In a later analysis, co-occurring TCRs were grouped using DBSCAN, with TCRdist sequence similarity added in when clustering inside HLA-allele-positive subsets. Repertoires with fewer than 30,000 or more than 120,000 public chains were left out of co-occurrence clustering, as were about five repertoires with anomalous nucleotide sharing. TCRdb carries this immuneACCESS record with in-frame sequences only. Its versions omit some clonotypes, under half of them owing to an unresolved V gene in the studies checked, with the rest unexplained. V, J and clone size are those of that table, while D and trimming were read from the DNA. Within this sample are tens of thousands of clones, with 65% to 80% of them counted one time only. The ten largest make up under 8% of the sample.

The cohort comprised some 680 healthy bone marrow donors. At the time of sampling, every cohort member was nominally healthy, though immune exposures that went unrecorded were likely present. The donor tested CMV seropositive, placing the donor among the approximately 290 seropositive members of the cohort. A peripheral blood sample was provided by each donor, and peripheral blood mononuclear cells were used for TCR beta sequencing. The Qiagen DNeasy Blood Extraction Kit was used to extract genomic DNA from the blood cell samples. As encoded in the germline V gene, CDR1 is SGHRS while CDR2 is YFSETQ. The cysteine opens and the phenylalanine closes a CDR3 of 16 amino acids. Just CDR3 DNA is preserved here, 48 bases in frame from base 1.

The sequence joins TRBV5-1 to TRBJ1-5; no D segment can be confidently identified. The sample was PBMCs. The clonotype comes from a young man in good health and CMV-seropositive. The DNA sequence reads TGCGCCAGCAGCTTGGGAGGAGGAGGGAGCATTCAGCCCCAGCATTTT. Its amino acids are CASSLGGGGSIQPQHF.